Listed here are 26 T cell receptor beta chains from one sample, sequenced in a study of T cell responses to AZD1222 COVID-19 vaccine. Clones were sequenced by immunoSEQ multiplex PCR, and TCRdb holds only the in-frame ones, with some missing. The sample contains some 110,000 clones, less than 95% of which appear only once. The sample in question was peripheral blood, obtained 28 days after the second AZD1222 dose. The receptors stem from an adult who received the AZD1222 COVID-19 vaccine.

This clone occurred once. This chain joins TRBV12-3 or TRBV12-4 and TRBJ2-3, with a tentative D call TRBD2 (5 bases). Trimming left V 8 bases short and J 6 bases short, with 12 bases between. This CDR3 region has 12 residues. CDR3 coding DNA: TGTGCCAGCGGCGGGCTGGGTGATACGCAGTATTTT. Protein product: CASGGLGDTQYF.

The genes are TRBV7-3 and TRBJ1-2; D uncertain. V was pared by 5 bases and J by 3 bases, with 13 bases between. The CDR3 extends over 14 amino acids. Germline CDR1 SGHTA, CDR2 FQGTGA. This chain's CDR3 is CASSPTGEDYGYTF. The DNA of the CDR3 is TGTGCCAGCAGCCCCACCGGGGAGGACTATGGCTACACCTTC.

This chain uses TRBV5-6 with TRBJ1-1, with D perhaps TRBD1 (6 bases). CDR3 length equals 13 residues. The V gene's germline CDR1 is SGHDT and CDR2 YYEEEE. The V end was cut by 4 bases, the J end by 1 base, with 8 bases between. In DNA form, the CDR3 reads TGTGCCAGCAGCCTGACAGGGAACACTGAAGCTTTCTTT. Translating it yields CASSLTGNTEAFF.

This clone was counted a single time. This chain joins TRBV7-3 and TRBJ1-2; weak D call: TRBD1 (6 bases). The CDR3 runs 13 residues. Trimming took off 5 bases at V and 3 bases at J, with 10 bases between the two ends. Germline V gene data show CDR1 as SGHTA and CDR2 as FQGTGA. The chain's CDR3 is CASSLQGDYGYTF. The CDR3 bases are TGTGCCAGCAGCCTACAGGGTGACTATGGCTACACCTTC. The full variable domain, its missing parts supplied by reference TRBV7-3 and TRBJ1-2, is GAGVSQTPSNKVTEKGKYVELRCDPISGHTALYWYRQSLGQGPEFLIYFQGTGAADDSGLPNDRFFAVRPEGSVSTLKIQRTERGDSAVYLCASSLQGDYGYTFGSGTRLTVV.

A note on this clone: In the same sample, other DNA sequences code for this CDR3. CDR3 sequence reads: CASSLSGSSTDTQYF. The CDR3 coding sequence is TGTGCCAGCAGCTTGTCGGGGTCTAGCACAGATACGCAGTATTTT. The chain combines TRBV5-4 with TRBJ2-3, with D possibly being TRBD2 (5 bases). CDR3 length: 15 amino acids. Germline-derived CDR1 and CDR2 are SGHNT and YYREEE (reference sequence). The V end lost 1 base, the J end lost 0 bases, and 9 bases lay between the germline ends.

This chain connects TRBV7-2 to TRBJ1-2; no clear D gene. With 5 bases removed from V and 6 bases from J, the gap between germline ends came to 16 bases. Germline CDR1 and CDR2: SGHTA and FQGNSA. There are 14 residues in the CDR3. The CDR3 region is CASSPLRGKDGYTF. The CDR3 DNA is TGTGCCAGCAGCCCCCTGCGAGGGAAAGATGGCTACACCTTC.

This clone showed up just once. V and J are TRBV5-6 and TRBJ2-3; 9 bases fit TRBD1. CDR1 is SGHDT, CDR2 YYEEEE, per germline. This CDR3 region has 15 residues. J lost 4 bases, V lost 4 bases, and 7 bases had no gene match. The CDR3 spells CASSRGDRAPDTQYF. CDR3 DNA sequence: TGTGCCAGCAGCAGGGGGGACAGGGCACCAGATACGCAGTATTTT.

The CDR3 protein is CASSDQGDSRTEAFF. CDR3 nucleotide sequence: TGTGCCAGCAGTGACCAAGGGGACAGTCGCACTGAAGCTTTCTTT. The chain carries TRBV6-1 and TRBJ1-1; TRBD1 agrees at 7 bases. This CDR3 comprises 15 residues. V lost 3 bases to trimming and J lost 4 bases; unmatched junction nucleotides: 8. Germline values: CDR1 MNHNS, CDR2 SASEGT.

The chain links TRBV7-9 to TRBJ2-1, with 8 bases fitting TRBD1. The CDR3 covers 15 residues. Trimming removed 3 bases from V and 5 bases from J; junction bases left unmatched: 6. CDR1 and CDR2 from the germline V gene are SEHNR and FQNEAQ (reference sequence). This chain's CDR3 is CASSLGQVKDNEQFF. As DNA, the CDR3 is TGTGCCAGCAGCTTGGGACAGGTGAAGGACAATGAGCAGTTCTTC.

This clone appeared a single time. The CDR3 coding sequence is TGTGCCAGCAGTTCCTCCTACGAGCAGTACTTC. Protein product: CASSSSYEQYF. V and J are TRBV12-3 or TRBV12-4 and TRBJ2-7; no firm D call. Trimming shortened V by 4 bases and J by 0 bases, and 1 base separated the two germline ends. CDR3 length equals 11 residues.

This chain uses TRBV7-2 with TRBJ1-5; 8 nucleotides line up with TRBD1. Germline trimming cut 1 base from V and 1 base from J; bases unmatched to any gene: 6. Germline CDR1 SGHTA, CDR2 FQGNSA. This CDR3 comprises 17 residues. The CDR3 region has the DNA TGTGCCAGCAGCTTAGATGGGGACAGGAGGAGCAATCAGCCCCAGCATTTT. It is translated as CASSLDGDRRSNQPQHF.

The CDR3 is CASSLTRSTDTQYF. CDR3 nucleotides: TGTGCCAGCAGCCTCACCCGTTCCACAGATACGCAGTATTTT. The rearrangement links TRBV7-2 to TRBJ2-3; no clear D. V was shortened by 5 bases and J by 2 bases, with 11 bases between the two germline ends. The germline CDR1 and CDR2 sequences are SGHTA and FQGNSA. This CDR3 comprises 14 residues.

This chain uses TRBV19 with TRBJ2-7, with D possibly being TRBD1 (6 bases). Germline assignment: CDR1 LNHDA and CDR2 SQIVND (reference sequence). The CDR3 has 13 amino acids. V gave up 6 bases and J gave up 1 base, with 10 bases separating them. The CDR3 DNA sequence: TGTGCCAGTAGCAGGGGAAGGTCCTACGAGCAGTACTTC. Its translation is CASSRGRSYEQYF.

The chain recombines TRBV30 with TRBJ2-7, with a possible D match to TRBD1 (6 bases). V lost 0 bases, J lost 2 bases, and 14 bases lay in between. The CDR3 is 15 residues long. Per germline, CDR1 GTSNPN and CDR2 SVGIG (reference sequence). The CDR3 here is CAWSVTGQFPYEQYF. As DNA, the CDR3 is TGTGCCTGGAGTGTGACAGGACAGTTCCCCTACGAGCAGTACTTC. The full variable domain, its missing parts supplied by reference TRBV30 and TRBJ2-7, is SQTIHQWPATLVQPVGSPLSLECTVEGTSNPNLYWYRQAAGRGLQLLFYSVGIGQISSEVPQNLSASRPQDRQFILSSKKLLLSDSGFYLCAWSVTGQFPYEQYFGPGTRLTVT.

On this clone: The same CDR3 arises from other DNA sequences in this sample as well. The chain is built from TRBV14 and TRBJ1-1; 10 bases are shared with TRBD1. The junction had 5 bases not matched to a gene; V was cut back by 6 bases and J by 4 bases. Germline V gene data show CDR1 as SGHDN and CDR2 as FVKESK. The CDR3 is 14 amino acids. CDR3 sequence: CASSLGQGSTEAFF. The CDR3 nucleotides read TGTGCCAGCAGTCTGGGACAGGGGAGCACTGAAGCTTTCTTT.

The gene calls are TRBV12-5 and TRBJ1-5; a possible D gene is TRBD1 (5 bases). The V gene's germline CDR1 is LGHNT and CDR2 FRNRAP. The CDR3 spans 15 residues. V gave up 6 bases and J gave up 2 bases, with 14 bases separating them. The CDR3, as DNA: TGTGCTAGTGGCTCCCAGGGCGGTGGCAATCAGCCCCAGCATTTT. Its protein is CASGSQGGGNQPQHF.

This clone has a single count. The chain is built from TRBV24-1 and TRBJ2-3; TRBD2 might be the D (5 bases). This CDR3 is 14 amino acids long. V lost 9 bases to trimming and J lost 3 bases, with 15 bases between them. Germline assignment: CDR1 KGHDR and CDR2 SFDVKD. The CDR3 protein is CATAPGSATDTQYF. CDR3 DNA sequence: TGTGCCACCGCTCCGGGGAGCGCGACAGATACGCAGTATTTT.

J is TRBJ1-2 and V is TRBV6-5; D unresolved. Trimming removed 6 bases at V and 2 bases at J, with 13 bases between. There are 14 residues in the CDR3. The germline V gene encodes CDR1 MNHEY and CDR2 SVGAGI. The CDR3, as DNA: TGTGCCAGCAGCCCACGCTTAGAAAACTATGGCTACACCTTC. Its translation: CASSPRLENYGYTF.

The chain recombines TRBV7-2 with TRBJ2-7; 8 nucleotides agree with TRBD1. With 5 bases clipped from V and 7 bases from J, the junction kept 13 bases outside the gene matches. Germline V CDR1 and CDR2: SGHTA, FQGNSA. The CDR3 has 15 amino acids. The CDR3 region has the DNA TGTGCCAGCAGCCCGATGGACAGGGACCTCCCTGAGCAGTACTTC. It is translated as CASSPMDRDLPEQYF.

The V and J genes are TRBV6-5 and TRBJ1-2; 7 bases align to TRBD1. The CDR3 totals 15 residues. The trim removed 0 bases at V and 4 bases at J, leaving 5 bases unmatched. Germline values: CDR1 MNHEY, CDR2 SVGAGI. The CDR3 DNA sequence: TGTGCCAGCAGTTACTCGTCGGGGACAGTCTATGGCTACACCTTC. Translation gives CASSYSSGTVYGYTF.

This chain connects TRBV11-3 to TRBJ2-7, with 7 nucleotides matching TRBD1. Germline values: CDR1 SGHNT, CDR2 YENEEA. Trimming removed 2 bases from V and 6 bases from J; junction bases left unmatched: 7. The CDR3 contains 14 residues. In DNA form, the CDR3 reads TGTGCCAGCAGCTTAACCGGGACAGCGGTCGAGCAGTACTTC. Amino acid sequence: CASSLTGTAVEQYF.

The chain links TRBV5-5 to TRBJ2-3, with D tentatively TRBD1 (5 bases). CDR1 is SGHKS and CDR2 is YYEKEE in the germline V gene (reference sequence). This CDR3 has 13 amino acids. The V end lost 1 base, the J end lost 4 bases, and 7 bases lay between the germline ends. The CDR3 loop reads CASSLQGSDTQYF. The CDR3 DNA sequence: TGTGCCAGCAGCTTGCAGGGATCAGATACGCAGTATTTT.

The chain has TRBV6-2 or TRBV6-3 and TRBJ1-1; 7 bases map to TRBD1. The V segment lost 4 bases and the J segment 0 bases; nucleotides outside the gene matches: 8. Germline CDR1 is MNHEY and CDR2 is SVGEGT. CDR3 length: 16 residues. This CDR3 is CASSLRRGQVNTEAFF. The CDR3 nucleotides read TGTGCCAGCAGTTTACGTAGGGGGCAGGTGAACACTGAAGCTTTCTTT.

The chain couples TRBV24-1 to TRBJ2-2, with 11 nucleotides matching TRBD1. The CDR3 length is 14 residues. In germline, CDR1 is KGHDR, CDR2 SFDVKD. V dropped 9 bases and J dropped 13; count of bases not matched to a gene: 12. The CDR3 coding sequence is TGTGCCACCTCCGGGACAGGGGGACAAGCGGGGCTGTTTTTT. This gives the protein CATSGTGGQAGLFF.

J is TRBJ2-7 and V is TRBV10-3; 11 bases match TRBD2. J gave up 2 bases and V 10 bases, and 10 bases lay outside the gene matches. Germline V CDR1 and CDR2: ENHRY, SYGVKD. The CDR3 has 15 residues. CDR3 sequence: CATRSGTSGPYEQYF. The CDR3 region has the DNA TGTGCCACCCGATCCGGGACTAGCGGCCCCTACGAGCAGTACTTC.

The V and J genes are TRBV6-5 and TRBJ2-4; no reliable D call. The CDR3 runs 13 residues. Trimming removed 7 bases at V and 8 bases at J, with 15 bases between. Germline CDR1 is MNHEY and CDR2 is SVGAGI. This chain's CDR3 is CASNRAVVDIQYF. CDR3 sequence (DNA): TGTGCCAGCAACCGGGCCGTGGTAGACATTCAGTACTTC.